This T cell receptor beta chain was recovered during a study of blood T cell repertoires in COVID-19. Overall study: Researchers got acute and convalescent COVID-19 samples from the United States, Italy and Spain. Nucleic acid was either cDNA or gDNA, and it came from T cells, B-cell-depleted T cells, or PBMCs.

V was clipped by 7 bases and J by 3 bases; unmatched bases: 5. The CDR3 contains 12 residues. Per the germline V gene, CDR1 is GTSNPN and CDR2 is SVGIG (reference sequence). In the source study's methods: For nucleated cells, counts were estimated from reference gene primer amplification. Some clones are missing from TCRdb's copy, which holds only in-frame ones; the method was immunoSEQ multiplex PCR. V, J and clone size are those of that table, while D and trimming were read from the DNA. The sample yields about half a million clones, 70% to 90% seen once. The rearrangement joins TRBV30 to TRBJ2-7; TRBD2 agrees at 8 bases. The TCR sequence derives from a human donor in a cohort sampled during active COVID-19. The sample comprised peripheral blood. The CDR3 spells CALSRGGYEQYF. The DNA for the CDR3 is TGTGCCTTGTCCCGGGGGGGCTACGAGCAGTACTTC.